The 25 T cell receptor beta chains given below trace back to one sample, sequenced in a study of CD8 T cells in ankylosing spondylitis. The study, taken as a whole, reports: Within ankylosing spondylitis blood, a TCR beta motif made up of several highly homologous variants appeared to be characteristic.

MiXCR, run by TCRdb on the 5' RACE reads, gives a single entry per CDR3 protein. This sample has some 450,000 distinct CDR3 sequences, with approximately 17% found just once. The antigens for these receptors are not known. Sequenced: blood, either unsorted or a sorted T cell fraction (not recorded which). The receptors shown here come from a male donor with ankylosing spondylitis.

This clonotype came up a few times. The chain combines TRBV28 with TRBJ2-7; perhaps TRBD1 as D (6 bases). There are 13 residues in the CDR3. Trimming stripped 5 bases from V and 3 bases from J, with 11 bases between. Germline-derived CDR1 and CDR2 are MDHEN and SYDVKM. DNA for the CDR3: TGTGCCAGCAGTCCGGGACACCACTACGAGCAGTACTTC. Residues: CASSPGHHYEQYF.

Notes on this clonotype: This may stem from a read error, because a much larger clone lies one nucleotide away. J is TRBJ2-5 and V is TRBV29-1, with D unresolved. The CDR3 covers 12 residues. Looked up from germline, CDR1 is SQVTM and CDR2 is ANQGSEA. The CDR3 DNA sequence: TGCAGCGTTGTTTACCCGCAAGAGACCCAGAACTTC. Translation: CSVVYPQETQNF.

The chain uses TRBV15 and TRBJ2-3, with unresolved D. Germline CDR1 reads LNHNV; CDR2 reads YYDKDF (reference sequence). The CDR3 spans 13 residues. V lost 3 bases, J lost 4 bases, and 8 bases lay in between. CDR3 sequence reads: CATSRVSPDTQYF. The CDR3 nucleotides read TGTGCCACCAGCAGGGTTAGTCCAGATACGCAGTATTTT.

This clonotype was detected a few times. This CDR3 is CASSPRQGPADTQYF. CDR3 coding DNA: TGTGCCAGCAGCCCAAGACAGGGCCCGGCAGATACGCAGTATTTT. The chain employs TRBV12-3 or TRBV12-4 and TRBJ2-3; 7 nucleotides line up with TRBD1. V dropped 6 bases and J dropped 4; count of bases not matched to a gene: 10. This CDR3 is 15 amino acids long.

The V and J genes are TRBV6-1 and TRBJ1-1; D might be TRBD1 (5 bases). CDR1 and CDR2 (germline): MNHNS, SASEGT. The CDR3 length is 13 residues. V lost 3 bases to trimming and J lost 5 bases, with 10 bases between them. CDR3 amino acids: CASSDRDKTEAFF. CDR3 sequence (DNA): TGTGCCAGCAGTGACAGGGATAAAACTGAAGCTTTCTTT.

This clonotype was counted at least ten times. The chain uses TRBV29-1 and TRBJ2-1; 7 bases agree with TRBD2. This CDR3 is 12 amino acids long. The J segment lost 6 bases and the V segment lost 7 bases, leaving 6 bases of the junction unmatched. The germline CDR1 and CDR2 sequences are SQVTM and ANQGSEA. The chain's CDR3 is CSGTSRGNEQFF. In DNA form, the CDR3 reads TGCAGCGGGACTAGTCGAGGCAATGAGCAGTTCTTC.

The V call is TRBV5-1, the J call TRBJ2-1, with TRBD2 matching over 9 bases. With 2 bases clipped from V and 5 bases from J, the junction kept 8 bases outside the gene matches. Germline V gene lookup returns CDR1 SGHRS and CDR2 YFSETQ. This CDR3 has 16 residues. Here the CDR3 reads CASSFGGLAGNNEQFF. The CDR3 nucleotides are TGCGCCAGCAGCTTCGGAGGGCTAGCGGGGAACAATGAGCAGTTCTTC.

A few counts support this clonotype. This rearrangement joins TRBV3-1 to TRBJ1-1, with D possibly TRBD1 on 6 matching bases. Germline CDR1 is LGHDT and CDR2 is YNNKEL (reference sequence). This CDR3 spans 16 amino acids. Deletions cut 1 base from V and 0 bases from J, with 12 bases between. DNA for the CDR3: TGTGCCAGCAGCCAAGCAGGGGTGCCCATGAACACTGAAGCTTTCTTT. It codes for CASSQAGVPMNTEAFF.

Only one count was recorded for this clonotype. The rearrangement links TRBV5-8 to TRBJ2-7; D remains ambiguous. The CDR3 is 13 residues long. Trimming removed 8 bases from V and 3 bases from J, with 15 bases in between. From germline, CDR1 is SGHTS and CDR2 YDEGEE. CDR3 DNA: TGTGCCAGGCGGACCCGCGACCACTACGAGCAGTACTTC. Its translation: CARRTRDHYEQYF.

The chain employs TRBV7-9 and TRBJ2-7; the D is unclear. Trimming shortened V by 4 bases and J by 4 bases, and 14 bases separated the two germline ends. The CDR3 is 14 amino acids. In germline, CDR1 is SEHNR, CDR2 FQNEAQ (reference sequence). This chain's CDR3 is CASSWTAGRYEQYF. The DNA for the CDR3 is TGTGCCAGCAGCTGGACGGCTGGTCGGTACGAGCAGTACTTC. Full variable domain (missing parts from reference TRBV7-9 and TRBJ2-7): DTGVSQNPRHKITKRGQNVTFRCDPISEHNRLYWYRQTLGQGPEFLTYFQNEAQLEKSRLLSDRFSAERPKGSFSTLEIQRTEQGDSAMYLCASSWTAGRYEQYFGPGTRLTVT.

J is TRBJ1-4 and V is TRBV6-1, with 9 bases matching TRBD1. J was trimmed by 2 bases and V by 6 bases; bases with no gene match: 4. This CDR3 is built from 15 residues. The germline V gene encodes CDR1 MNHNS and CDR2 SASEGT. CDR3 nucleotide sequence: TGTGCCAGCAGAACAGGGGGCGGGACTAATGAAAAACTGTTTTTT. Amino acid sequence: CASRTGGGTNEKLFF.

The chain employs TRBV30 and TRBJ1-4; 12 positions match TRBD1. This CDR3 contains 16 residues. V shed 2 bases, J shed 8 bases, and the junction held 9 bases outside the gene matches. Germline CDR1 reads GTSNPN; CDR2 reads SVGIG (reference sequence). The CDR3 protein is CAWSPGTGGREEKLFF. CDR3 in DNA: TGTGCCTGGAGTCCCGGGACAGGGGGCCGGGAGGAAAAACTGTTTTTT.

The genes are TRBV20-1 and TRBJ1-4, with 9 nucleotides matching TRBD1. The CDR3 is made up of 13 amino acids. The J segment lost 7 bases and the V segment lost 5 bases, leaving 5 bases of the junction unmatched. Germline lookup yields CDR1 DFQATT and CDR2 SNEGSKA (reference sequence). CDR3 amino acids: CSARGTGLEKLFF. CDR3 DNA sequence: TGCAGTGCTCGAGGGACAGGGCTTGAAAAACTGTTTTTT.

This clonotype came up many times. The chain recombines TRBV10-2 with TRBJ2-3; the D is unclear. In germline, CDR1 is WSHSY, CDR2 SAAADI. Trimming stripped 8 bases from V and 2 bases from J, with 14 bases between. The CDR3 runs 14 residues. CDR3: CASHVGLHTDTQYF. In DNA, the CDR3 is TGCGCCAGCCACGTGGGCCTCCACACAGATACGCAGTATTTT.

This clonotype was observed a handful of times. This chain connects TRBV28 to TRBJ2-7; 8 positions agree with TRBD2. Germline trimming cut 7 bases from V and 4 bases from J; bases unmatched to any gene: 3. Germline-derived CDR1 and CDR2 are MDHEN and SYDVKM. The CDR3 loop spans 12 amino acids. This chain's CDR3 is CASTTSEYEQYF. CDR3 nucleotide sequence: TGTGCCAGCACGACTAGCGAGTACGAGCAGTACTTC. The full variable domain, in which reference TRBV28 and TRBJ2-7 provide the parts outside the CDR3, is DVKVTQSSRYLVKRTGEKVFLECVQDMDHENMFWYRQDPGLGLRLIYFSYDVKMKEKGDIPEGYSVSREKKERFSLILESASTNQTSMYLCASTTSEYEQYFGPGTRLTVT.

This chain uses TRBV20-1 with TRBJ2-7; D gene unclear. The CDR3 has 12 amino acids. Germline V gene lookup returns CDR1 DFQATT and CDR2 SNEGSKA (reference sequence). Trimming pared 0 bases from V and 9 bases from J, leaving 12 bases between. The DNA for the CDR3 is TGCAGTGCTAGAGATGGGCCGGTAGGGCAGTACTTC. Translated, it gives CSARDGPVGQYF.

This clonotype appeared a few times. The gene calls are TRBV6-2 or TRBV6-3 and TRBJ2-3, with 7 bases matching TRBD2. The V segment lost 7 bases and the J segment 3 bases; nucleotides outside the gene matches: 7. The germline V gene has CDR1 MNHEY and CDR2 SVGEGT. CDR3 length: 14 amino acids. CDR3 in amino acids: CASTPSGETDTQYF. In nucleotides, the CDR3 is TGTGCCAGCACCCCAAGCGGGGAGACAGATACGCAGTATTTT.

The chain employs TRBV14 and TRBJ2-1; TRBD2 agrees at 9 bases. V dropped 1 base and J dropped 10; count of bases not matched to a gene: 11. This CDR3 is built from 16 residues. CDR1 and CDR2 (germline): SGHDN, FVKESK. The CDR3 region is CASSQGTGTSLREQFF. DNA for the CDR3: TGTGCCAGCAGCCAAGGGACCGGGACTAGCCTCCGGGAGCAGTTCTTC.

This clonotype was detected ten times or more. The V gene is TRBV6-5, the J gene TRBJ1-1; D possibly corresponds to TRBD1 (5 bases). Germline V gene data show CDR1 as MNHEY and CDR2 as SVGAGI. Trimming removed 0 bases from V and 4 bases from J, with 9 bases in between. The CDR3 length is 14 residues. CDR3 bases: TGTGCCAGCAGTTACTCGGAAGGGGCCACTGAAGCTTTCTTT. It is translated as CASSYSEGATEAFF.

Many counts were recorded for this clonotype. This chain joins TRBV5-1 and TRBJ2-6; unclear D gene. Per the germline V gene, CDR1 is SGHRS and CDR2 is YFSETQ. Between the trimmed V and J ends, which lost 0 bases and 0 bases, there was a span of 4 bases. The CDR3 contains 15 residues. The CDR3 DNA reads TGCGCCAGCAGCTTGGATTTCTCTGGGGCCAACGTCCTGACTTTC. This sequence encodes CASSLDFSGANVLTF.

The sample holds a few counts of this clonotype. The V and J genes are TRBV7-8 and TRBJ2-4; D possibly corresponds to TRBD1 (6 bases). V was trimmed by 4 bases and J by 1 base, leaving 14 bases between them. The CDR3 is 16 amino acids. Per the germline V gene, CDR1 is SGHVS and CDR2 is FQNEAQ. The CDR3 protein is CASSSGYDRAKNIQYF. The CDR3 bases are TGTGCCAGCAGCTCGGGATACGACAGGGCCAAAAACATTCAGTACTTC.

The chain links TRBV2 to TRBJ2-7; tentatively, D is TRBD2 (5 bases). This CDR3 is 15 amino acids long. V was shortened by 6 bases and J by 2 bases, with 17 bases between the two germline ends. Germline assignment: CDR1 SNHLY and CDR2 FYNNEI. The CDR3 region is CASSLIPGNPYEQYF. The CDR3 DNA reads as TGTGCCAGCAGCCTAATACCGGGGAACCCCTACGAGCAGTACTTC. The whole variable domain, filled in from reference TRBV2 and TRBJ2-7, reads EPEVTQTPSHQVTQMGQEVILRCVPISNHLYFYWYRQILGQKVEFLVSFYNNEISEKSEIFDDQFSVERPDGSNFTLKIRSTKLEDSAMYFCASSLIPGNPYEQYFGPGTRLTVT.

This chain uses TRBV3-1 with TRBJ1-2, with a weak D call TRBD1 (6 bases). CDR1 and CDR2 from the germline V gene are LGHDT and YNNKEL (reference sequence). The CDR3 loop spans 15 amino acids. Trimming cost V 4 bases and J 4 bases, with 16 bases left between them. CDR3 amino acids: CASSPVGGKSYGYTF. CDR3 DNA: TGTGCCAGCAGCCCGGTAGGGGGGAAATCCTATGGCTACACCTTC.

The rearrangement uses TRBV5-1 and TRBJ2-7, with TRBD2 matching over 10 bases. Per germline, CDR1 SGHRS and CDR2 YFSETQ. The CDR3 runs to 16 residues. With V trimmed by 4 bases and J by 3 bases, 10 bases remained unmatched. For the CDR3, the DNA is TGCGCCAGCAGCCGCAACCTAGCGGGAGAGGGCTACGAGCAGTACTTC. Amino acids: CASSRNLAGEGYEQYF.

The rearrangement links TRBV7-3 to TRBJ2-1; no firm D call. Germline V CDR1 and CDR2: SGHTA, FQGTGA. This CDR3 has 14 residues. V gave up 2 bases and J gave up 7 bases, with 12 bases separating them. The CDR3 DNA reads TGTGCCAGCAGCTTAGGGCAGTCCTCAAATGAGCAGTTCTTC. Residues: CASSLGQSSNEQFF.